The 21 T cell receptor beta chains presented below share a single source sample, sequenced in a study of PD-L1 blockade in urothelial cancer. Described time point: peripheral blood 6 weeks after treatment start. Assay used: immunoSEQ multiplex PCR; TCRdb lists only in-frame clones, some missing. This table has about 110,000 clones, 80% to 95% appearing once. The source material was PBMCs, sampled around atezolizumab (anti-PD-L1) treatment. Receptors originate from a man in his sixties with urothelial cancer.

This chain uses TRBV5-6 with TRBJ1-1; D is ambiguous. Germline values: CDR1 SGHDT, CDR2 YYEEEE. Trimming took 2 bases from V and 3 from J, leaving 11 bases between them. This CDR3 has 14 amino acids. As DNA, the CDR3 is TGTGCCAGCAGCTTCCGGTCAGGCTACACTGAAGCTTTCTTT. It yields the protein CASSFRSGYTEAFF.

This clone was recorded a few times. The chain combines TRBV27 with TRBJ2-3; D uncertain. This CDR3 spans 14 amino acids. Between the trimmed V and J ends, which lost 5 bases and 1 base, there was a span of 10 bases. Germline assignment: CDR1 MNHEY and CDR2 SMNVEV (reference sequence). Written as DNA, the CDR3 is TGTGCCAGCAGTCCCCTCCCCGGCACAGATACGCAGTATTTT. Translating gives CASSPLPGTDTQYF.

The chain employs TRBV10-2 and TRBJ1-5; 9 bases match TRBD1. Germline lookup yields CDR1 WSHSY and CDR2 SAAADI. With V trimmed by 6 bases and J by 4 bases, 7 bases remained unmatched. CDR3 length equals 15 residues. The CDR3 reads CASRRGQGSNQPQHF. The CDR3 DNA is TGCGCCAGCAGGCGAGGACAGGGGTCAAATCAGCCCCAGCATTTT.

This chain uses TRBV7-2 with TRBJ2-3; D unclear. The V end was cut by 5 bases, the J end by 2 bases, with 23 bases between. CDR1 and CDR2 from the germline V gene are SGHTA and FQGNSA. This CDR3 has 18 amino acids. This CDR3 reads CASSPQPPLSDNTDTQYF. CDR3 nucleotides: TGTGCCAGCAGCCCACAACCGCCGCTCAGCGATAACACAGATACGCAGTATTTT. The entire variable domain, with the rest obtained from reference TRBV7-2 and TRBJ2-3, is as follows: GAGVSQSPSNKVTEKGKDVELRCDPISGHTALYWYRQSLGQGLEFLIYFQGNSAPDKSGLPSDRFSAERTGGSVSTLTIQRTQQEDSAVYLCASSPQPPLSDNTDTQYFGPGTRLTVL.

The rearrangement joins TRBV18 to TRBJ2-1, with no clear D. The V and J ends lost 3 bases and 8 bases respectively, with 11 bases between them. The CDR3 contains 13 residues. Germline V gene sequence: CDR1 KGHSH, CDR2 LQKENI. The CDR3 here is CASSPRAIDEQFF. The CDR3 nucleotides read TGTGCCAGCTCACCGCGAGCAATAGATGAGCAGTTCTTC.

The rearrangement uses TRBV6-1 and TRBJ1-5, with 9 positions matching TRBD1. The CDR3 is 18 amino acids. Germline CDR1 is MNHNS and CDR2 is SASEGT. Germline trimming cut 4 bases from V and 1 base from J; bases unmatched to any gene: 11. DNA of the CDR3: TGTGCCAGCAGTGCCCCGGGACAGGGAGCCTGGAGCAATCAGCCCCAGCATTTT. Translating it yields CASSAPGQGAWSNQPQHF.

The J gene is TRBJ1-2, the V gene TRBV19, with TRBD1 matching 8 bases. The V and J ends lost 6 bases and 2 bases, in that order; junction bases with no gene match: 14. Germline V gene sequence: CDR1 LNHDA, CDR2 SQIVND (reference sequence). This CDR3 region has 17 residues. The CDR3 DNA follows: TGTGCCAGTAGGTCAAGGCAGGGGGCGCTTACGAACTATGGCTACACCTTC. Its translation is CASRSRQGALTNYGYTF.

The V gene is TRBV29-1, the J gene TRBJ2-1, with 8 bases lining up with TRBD2. The CDR3 spans 15 residues. The V gene's germline CDR1 is SQVTM and CDR2 ANQGSEA. Trimming took 2 bases from V and 7 from J; bases not matched to a gene: 10. As DNA, the CDR3 is TGCAGCGTTGAACTCCTAGCGGGCCGTATGAATGAGCAGTTCTTC. It encodes CSVELLAGRMNEQFF.

In the case of this clone: Distinct nucleotide sequences in the sample also encode this CDR3. The rearrangement links TRBV29-1 to TRBJ1-1; 7 bases line up with TRBD1. V was pared by 7 bases and J by 1 base, with 3 bases of the junction left unmatched. The length of the CDR3 is 12 residues. In germline, CDR1 is SQVTM, CDR2 ANQGSEA. CDR3 coding DNA: TGCAGCGCCCGGACAGGGAACACTGAAGCTTTCTTT. Translation gives CSARTGNTEAFF. Full variable domain (remainder filled in from reference TRBV29-1 and TRBJ1-1): SAVISQKPSRDICQRGTSLTIQCQVDSQVTMMFWYRQQPGQSLTLIATANQGSEATYESGFVIDKFPISRPNLTFSTLTVSNMSPEDSSIYLCSARTGNTEAFFGQGTRLTVV.

The V and J genes are TRBV4-1 and TRBJ1-2, with TRBD1 matching over 8 bases. The trim removed 4 bases at V and 4 bases at J, leaving 11 bases unmatched. Germline V CDR1 and CDR2: MGHRA, YSYEKL. The CDR3 covers 16 residues. CDR3 nucleotide sequence: TGCGCCAGCAGCCGACCCGGGACAGGACGGCTCTATGGCTACACCTTC. This gives the protein CASSRPGTGRLYGYTF.

The CDR3 sequence: CASSPNQPDLAPNEQYF. DNA of the CDR3: TGTGCCAGCTCACCGAACCAACCAGACTTAGCCCCCAACGAGCAGTACTTC. This chain links TRBV18 with TRBJ2-7; no reliable D call. This CDR3 has 17 amino acids. The germline V and J ends were trimmed by 3 bases and 5 bases, with 23 bases remaining between them. Germline V gives CDR1 KGHSH, CDR2 LQKENI.

The chain recombines TRBV7-2 with TRBJ2-1; TRBD2 matches at 12 bases. Trimming at V came to 5 bases and at J to 4 bases, leaving 6 bases not matched to a gene. This CDR3 contains 16 residues. In germline, CDR1 is SGHTA, CDR2 FQGNSA. The CDR3 sequence is CASSLLAGGGYNEQFF. The CDR3 bases are TGTGCCAGCAGCCTACTAGCGGGGGGTGGGTACAATGAGCAGTTCTTC.

The rearrangement links TRBV19 to TRBJ1-5, with 7 bases lining up with TRBD1. Trimming removed 4 bases from V and 7 bases from J; junction bases left unmatched: 10. CDR1 and CDR2 from the germline V gene are LNHDA and SQIVND (reference sequence). The CDR3 loop spans 15 amino acids. CDR3 in amino acids: CASSTYQGVLQPQHF. The DNA for the CDR3 is TGTGCCAGTAGTACATACCAGGGGGTTCTGCAGCCCCAGCATTTT.

This chain connects TRBV30 to TRBJ2-1; D unresolved. Germline loops: CDR1 GTSNPN, CDR2 SVGIG (reference sequence). The CDR3 loop spans 13 amino acids. Trimming removed 5 bases at V and 0 bases at J, with 8 bases between. The chain's CDR3 is CAWSSSSYNEQFF. The CDR3, as DNA: TGTGCCTGGTCGTCTAGCTCCTACAATGAGCAGTTCTTC. The full variable domain, rest sourced from reference TRBV30 and TRBJ2-1, is SQTIHQWPATLVQPVGSPLSLECTVEGTSNPNLYWYRQAAGRGLQLLFYSVGIGQISSEVPQNLSASRPQDRQFILSSKKLLLSDSGFYLCAWSSSSYNEQFFGPGTRLTVL.

The chain recombines TRBV7-2 with TRBJ1-5; D is undetermined. Deletions cut 1 base from V and 0 bases from J, with 4 bases between. The CDR3 is 14 amino acids. Germline V gene sequence: CDR1 SGHTA, CDR2 FQGNSA. CDR3 in DNA: TGTGCCAGCAGCTTAGACGGTAGCAATCAGCCCCAGCATTTT. Translating gives CASSLDGSNQPQHF.

The chain combines TRBV9 with TRBJ2-2, with 7 nucleotides matching TRBD2. CDR1 and CDR2 (germline): SGDLS, YYNGEE. V was clipped by 0 bases and J by 2 bases; unmatched bases: 4. The length of the CDR3 is 16 residues. In DNA, the CDR3 is TGTGCCAGCAGCGTAGGACTAGCTGTCAACACCGGGGAGCTGTTTTTT. Translated: CASSVGLAVNTGELFF. Full variable domain (rest looked up from reference TRBV9 and TRBJ2-2): DSGVTQTPKHLITATGQRVTLRCSPRSGDLSVYWYQQSLDQGLQFLIQYYNGEERAKGNILERFSAQQFPDLHSELNLSSLELGDSALYFCASSVGLAVNTGELFFGEGSRLTVL.

The CDR3 region is CASSQGSLGGYNEQFF. DNA for the CDR3: TGCGCCAGCAGCCAAGGTTCCCTTGGCGGCTACAATGAGCAGTTCTTC. V usage is TRBV4-1 and J usage is TRBJ2-1; D ambiguous. The V gene lost 1 base and the J gene lost 3 bases, with 13 bases spanning the gap. The germline CDR1 and CDR2 sequences are MGHRA and YSYEKL. The CDR3 has 16 amino acids.

The chain has TRBV5-1 and TRBJ2-3; the D is unclear. The length of the CDR3 is 15 residues. CDR1 is SGHRS, CDR2 YFSETQ, per germline. V was shortened by 4 bases and J by 5 bases, with 17 bases between the two germline ends. As DNA, the CDR3 is TGCGCCAGCAGCGCCGGAGCTGTTTCCGGAGATACGCAGTATTTT. Translation gives CASSAGAVSGDTQYF.

This clone was seen just once. The V gene is TRBV18, the J gene TRBJ1-3; 9 bases agree with TRBD1. Germline-derived CDR1 and CDR2 are KGHSH and LQKENI. This CDR3 has 15 residues. V lost 4 bases to trimming and J lost 4 bases; unmatched junction nucleotides: 5. CDR3 region: CASSLTGGEGNTIYF. CDR3 nucleotides: TGTGCCAGCTCACTAACAGGGGGCGAAGGAAACACCATATATTTT.

In DNA, the CDR3 is TGTGCCAGCAGAGCAGACAGGGGGCCCACCGGGGAGCTGTTTTTT. This encodes CASRADRGPTGELFF. The genes are TRBV6-1 and TRBJ2-2; 10 bases line up with TRBD1. The CDR3 contains 15 residues. Trimming cost V 6 bases and J 4 bases; bases outside gene matches: 5. Germline V gene lookup returns CDR1 MNHNS and CDR2 SASEGT.

This clone was observed a single time. V is TRBV30 and J is TRBJ2-2; 9 nucleotides align to TRBD1. Germline V lookup: CDR1 GTSNPN, CDR2 SVGIG (reference sequence). V lost 1 base and J lost 6; bases outside the gene matches: 3. This CDR3 is built from 14 residues. CDR3 in amino acids: CAWSEGQGSGELFF. CDR3 DNA sequence: TGTGCCTGGAGTGAGGGACAGGGTTCCGGGGAGCTGTTTTTT.